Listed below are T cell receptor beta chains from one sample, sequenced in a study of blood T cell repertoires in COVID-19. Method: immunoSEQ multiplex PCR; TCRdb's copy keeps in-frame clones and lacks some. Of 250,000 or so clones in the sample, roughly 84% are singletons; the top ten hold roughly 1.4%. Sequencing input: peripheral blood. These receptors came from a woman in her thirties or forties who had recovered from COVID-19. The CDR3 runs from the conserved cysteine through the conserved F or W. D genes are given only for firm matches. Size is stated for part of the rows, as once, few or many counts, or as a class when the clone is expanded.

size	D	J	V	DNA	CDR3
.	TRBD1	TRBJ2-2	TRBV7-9	TGTGCCAGCAGCCCATTGGGGACAGTCACCGGGGAGCTGTTTTTT	CASSPLGTVTGELFF
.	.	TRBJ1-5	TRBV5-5	TGTGCCAGCAGCTTGGTCCCCACTCTGCAAAATCAGCCCCAGCATTTT	CASSLVPTLQNQPQHF
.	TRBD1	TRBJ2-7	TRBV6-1	TGTGCCAGCAGTGACCGGGACAGGTCCTACGAGCAGTACTTC	CASSDRDRSYEQYF
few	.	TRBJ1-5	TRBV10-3	TGTGCCATCAGTGCTGACCCGACGGGTCAGCCCCAGCATTTT	CAISADPTGQPQHF
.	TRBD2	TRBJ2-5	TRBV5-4	TGTGCCAGCAGCAAACAAGGCACCGGGGGGAGCACGTACTTC	CASSKQGTGGSTYF
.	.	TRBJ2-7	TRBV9	TGTGCCAGCAGCCCCAGGGGCGAGGGGTACGAGCAGTACTTC	CASSPRGEGYEQYF
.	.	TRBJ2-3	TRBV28	TGTGCCAGTGCCGGGACTTCGAGCACAGATACGCAGTATTTT	CASAGTSSTDTQYF
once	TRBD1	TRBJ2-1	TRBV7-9	TGTGCCAGCAGCACTACCCCGACAGGGGGTAACTACAATGAGCAGTTCTTC	CASSTTPTGGNYNEQFF
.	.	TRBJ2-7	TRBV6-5	TGTGCCAGCAGTCCCCGGGACATGGGCTCCTACGAGCAGTACTTC	CASSPRDMGSYEQYF
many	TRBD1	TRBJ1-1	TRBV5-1	TGCGCCAGCAGCCCGGGACAGATCATGAACACTGAAGCTTTCTTT	CASSPGQIMNTEAFF
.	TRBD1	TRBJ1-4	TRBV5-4	TGTGCCAGCAGCGGACAGGGGCCGGGTGAAAAACTGTTTTTT	CASSGQGPGEKLFF
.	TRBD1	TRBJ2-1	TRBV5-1	TGCGCCAGCAGCTTGGATCTCGGGACAGGGCGTTACAATGAGCAGTTCTTC	CASSLDLGTGRYNEQFF
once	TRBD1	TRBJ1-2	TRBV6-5	TGTGCCAGCAGCCGCCGGGACAGGGACTATGGCTACACCTTC	CASSRRDRDYGYTF
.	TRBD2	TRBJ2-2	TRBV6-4	TGTGCCAGCAGTGAGACTAGCGGGGGCCCCGGGGAGCTGTTTTTT	CASSETSGGPGELFF
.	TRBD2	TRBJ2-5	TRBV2	TGTGCCAGCAGTGAAATAGCGGGGGGCGGAGAGACCCAGTACTTC	CASSEIAGGGETQYF
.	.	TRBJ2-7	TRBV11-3	TGTGCCAGCAGCGAACTGGAACGGGACGAGCAGTACTTC	CASSELERDEQYF
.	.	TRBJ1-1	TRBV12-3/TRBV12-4	TGTGCCAGCAGTTTAGGAGGGTCCACTGAAGCTTTCTTT	CASSLGGSTEAFF